This TCR beta chain was profiled in a study of CD8 T cells in Susac syndrome. An amount of RNA that ranged from roughly 0.5 to 1 ug was reverse transcribed with random hexamers. TCRdb processed the immunoSEQ multiplex PCR reads anew with MiXCR; each CDR3 protein has one entry. The sample contains under 200,000 distinct CDR3 sequences, around 94% of which appear only once. The authors sequenced TCR beta from blood CD8+ and CD4+ T cells. There are 13 residues in the CDR3. V was clipped by 8 bases and J by 6 bases; unmatched bases: 9. Germline loops: CDR1 SQVTM, CDR2 ANQGSEA. This TCR derives from a human donor in good health. Sequencing was performed on CD4+ T cells from PBMCs. The chain carries TRBV29-1 and TRBJ2-1; 8 positions agree with TRBD2. This chain's CDR3 is CSSRTSSGNEQFF. The CDR3 DNA reads as TGCAGCTCTCGGACTAGCTCTGGCAATGAGCAGTTCTTC.